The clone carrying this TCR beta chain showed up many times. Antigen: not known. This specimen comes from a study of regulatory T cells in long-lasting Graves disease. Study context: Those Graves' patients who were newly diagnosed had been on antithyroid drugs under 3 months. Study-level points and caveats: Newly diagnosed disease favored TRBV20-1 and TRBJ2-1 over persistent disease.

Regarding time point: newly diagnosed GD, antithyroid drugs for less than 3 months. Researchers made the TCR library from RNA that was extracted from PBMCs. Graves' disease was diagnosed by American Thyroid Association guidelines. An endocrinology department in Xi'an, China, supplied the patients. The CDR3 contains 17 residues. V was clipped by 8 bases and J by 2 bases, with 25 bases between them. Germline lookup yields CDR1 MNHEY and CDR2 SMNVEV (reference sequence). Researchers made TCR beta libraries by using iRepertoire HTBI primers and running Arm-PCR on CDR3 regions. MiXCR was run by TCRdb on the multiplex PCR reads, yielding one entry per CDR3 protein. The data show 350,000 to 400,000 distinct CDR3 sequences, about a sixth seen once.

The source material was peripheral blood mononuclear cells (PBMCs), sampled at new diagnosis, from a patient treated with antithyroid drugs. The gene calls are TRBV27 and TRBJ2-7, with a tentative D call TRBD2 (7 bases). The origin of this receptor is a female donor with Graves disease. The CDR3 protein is CASRTSGTGQFPYEQYF. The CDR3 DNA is TGTGCCAGCCGCACAAGCGGGACCGGACAGTTCCCCTACGAGCAGTACTTC.